This entry is about one T cell receptor (beta chain). Its target is unknown. Other DNA sequences in the sample encode the same CDR3. This record belongs to a study of shared clonotypes between healthy human individuals. Study-level findings and limits: Exclusively blood specimens were collected; tissue repertoires likely differ.

The length of the CDR3 is 16 residues. Germline V gene lookup returns CDR1 SGDLS and CDR2 YYNGEE. J was trimmed by 0 bases and V by 0 bases; bases with no gene match: 4. Genomic DNA of every subset was divided equally among multiple immunoSEQ plates. In the source study's methods: Junction-only sequences produced by ImmunoSEQ had no quality scores, so filtering differed. Method: immunoSEQ multiplex PCR; TCRdb's copy keeps in-frame clones and lacks some. Clonal size and the V and J genes are those of that table, whereas D and trimming came from the DNA. The table records about 2.4 million clones, 90% to 95% of them present only once.

The source material was naive CD4+ T cells from PBMCs. Subset specified: CD45RA+ positively selected. The receptor was isolated from a man between 18 and 35 years old in good health. Some clones in this sample may be carry-over from other donors' samples. The rearrangement links TRBV9 to TRBJ2-3; 7 bases align to TRBD2. The CDR3 DNA sequence: TGTGCCAGCAGCGTAGATAGTAGCGGGAGCACAGATACGCAGTATTTT. Amino acids: CASSVDSSGSTDTQYF.